The rows below give T cell receptor beta chains drawn from one sample of a study of blood T cell repertoires in COVID-19. Some clones are missing from TCRdb's copy, which holds only in-frame ones; the method was immunoSEQ multiplex PCR. The table records roughly 52,000 clones, roughly 85% of them present only once. The specimen was peripheral blood. The receptors come from a human donor in a cohort sampled during active COVID-19. The CDR3 runs from the conserved cysteine through the conserved F or W. Each record gives: clone size, D gene, V gene, J gene, CDR3 protein, CDR3 DNA. D genes are given only for firm matches. Rows give clone size only sometimes, using once, few, many, or a class for an expanded clone.

clone size: NA; D gene: NA; V gene: TRBV7-9; J gene: TRBJ1-2; CDR3 protein: CASSSETGFYGYTF; CDR3 DNA: TGTGCCAGCAGCTCCGAGACAGGATTCTATGGCTACACCTTC
clone size: NA; D gene: TRBD2; V gene: TRBV5-1; J gene: TRBJ2-2; CDR3 protein: CASSSGLAGGPDTGELFF; CDR3 DNA: TGCGCCAGCAGCTCCGGACTAGCGGGAGGGCCGGACACCGGGGAGCTGTTTTTT
clone size: NA; D gene: NA; V gene: TRBV19; J gene: TRBJ1-5; CDR3 protein: CASSIERRTDYSNQPQHF; CDR3 DNA: TGTGCCAGTAGTATTGAAAGGCGAACTGACTATAGCAATCAGCCCCAGCATTTT
clone size: once; D gene: NA; V gene: TRBV7-2; J gene: TRBJ2-1; CDR3 protein: CASSLGQGVNEQFF; CDR3 DNA: TGTGCCAGCAGCTTAGGCCAGGGCGTAAATGAGCAGTTCTTC
clone size: NA; D gene: NA; V gene: TRBV27; J gene: TRBJ2-1; CDR3 protein: CASSRAPSVPYGEQFF; CDR3 DNA: TGTGCCAGCAGTAGAGCCCCTAGCGTCCCATACGGTGAGCAGTTCTTC
clone size: few; D gene: TRBD1; V gene: TRBV5-6; J gene: TRBJ1-6; CDR3 protein: CASSAGQGISPLHF; CDR3 DNA: TGTGCCAGCAGTGCGGGACAGGGGATTTCACCCCTCCACTTT
clone size: NA; D gene: NA; V gene: TRBV28; J gene: TRBJ2-6; CDR3 protein: CASSSGEPLSGANVLTF; CDR3 DNA: TGTGCCAGCAGTTCGGGGGAACCCCTCTCTGGGGCCAACGTCCTGACTTTC
clone size: NA; D gene: NA; V gene: TRBV2; J gene: TRBJ2-2; CDR3 protein: CASSEGPGELFF; CDR3 DNA: TGTGCCAGCAGTGAAGGGCCCGGGGAGCTGTTTTTT
clone size: NA; D gene: NA; V gene: TRBV7-9; J gene: TRBJ2-3; CDR3 protein: CASTHGSSGTDTQYF; CDR3 DNA: TGTGCCAGCACCCACGGTTCTAGTGGCACAGATACGCAGTATTTT
clone size: NA; D gene: TRBD1; V gene: TRBV4-1; J gene: TRBJ2-1; CDR3 protein: CASSQGGRGPSYNEQFF; CDR3 DNA: TGCGCCAGCAGCCAAGGTGGCAGGGGGCCCTCCTACAATGAGCAGTTCTTC
clone size: NA; D gene: TRBD1; V gene: TRBV19; J gene: TRBJ1-1; CDR3 protein: CASSIRGRGLIAEAFF; CDR3 DNA: TGTGCCAGTAGTATAAGGGGGCGCGGACTAATAGCTGAAGCTTTCTTT
clone size: NA; D gene: TRBD2; V gene: TRBV11-2; J gene: TRBJ2-1; CDR3 protein: CASSLGRVSGRAWNEQFF; CDR3 DNA: TGTGCCAGCAGCTTAGGAAGGGTTAGCGGGAGGGCCTGGAATGAGCAGTTCTTC
clone size: NA; D gene: TRBD2; V gene: TRBV3-1/TRBV3-2; J gene: TRBJ2-7; CDR3 protein: CASSPSLAGGGEQYF; CDR3 DNA: TGTGCCAGCAGCCCGTCGCTAGCGGGAGGGGGTGAGCAGTACTTC
clone size: NA; D gene: NA; V gene: TRBV11-2; J gene: TRBJ2-3; CDR3 protein: CASSPPGGWEDTQYF; CDR3 DNA: TGTGCCAGCAGCCCACCAGGCGGGTGGGAAGATACGCAGTATTTT
clone size: NA; D gene: NA; V gene: TRBV5-1; J gene: TRBJ1-1; CDR3 protein: CASSPTDKYTEAFF; CDR3 DNA: TGCGCCAGCAGCCCGACGGACAAATACACTGAAGCTTTCTTT
clone size: NA; D gene: TRBD1; V gene: TRBV19; J gene: TRBJ1-4; CDR3 protein: CASRTGGGYTNEKLFF; CDR3 DNA: TGTGCCAGTAGAACAGGGGGAGGCTACACTAATGAAAAACTGTTTTTT
clone size: NA; D gene: NA; V gene: TRBV29-1; J gene: TRBJ2-7; CDR3 protein: CSVEDVDSNYEQYF; CDR3 DNA: TGCAGCGTTGAAGACGTGGACAGTAACTACGAGCAGTACTTC
clone size: NA; D gene: TRBD1; V gene: TRBV5-1; J gene: TRBJ1-4; CDR3 protein: CASSWETGKEKLFF; CDR3 DNA: TGCGCCAGCAGCTGGGAGACAGGGAAGGAAAAACTGTTTTTT
clone size: NA; D gene: NA; V gene: TRBV10-3; J gene: TRBJ2-5; CDR3 protein: CATSRAPQETQYF; CDR3 DNA: TGTGCCACAAGTAGAGCCCCCCAAGAGACCCAGTACTTC
clone size: NA; D gene: TRBD2; V gene: TRBV5-1; J gene: TRBJ2-7; CDR3 protein: CASSPDPLATSYEQYF; CDR3 DNA: TGCGCCAGCAGCCCGGACCCACTAGCGACAAGCTACGAGCAGTACTTC
clone size: NA; D gene: NA; V gene: TRBV18; J gene: TRBJ1-4; CDR3 protein: CASSRAVNEKLFF; CDR3 DNA: TGTGCCAGCTCGCGGGCCGTTAATGAAAAACTGTTTTTT
clone size: NA; D gene: NA; V gene: TRBV6-2/TRBV6-3; J gene: TRBJ2-2; CDR3 protein: CASSYPGWDNPGELFF; CDR3 DNA: TGTGCCAGCAGTTACCCGGGGTGGGATAACCCCGGGGAGCTGTTTTTT
clone size: NA; D gene: NA; V gene: TRBV28; J gene: TRBJ1-1; CDR3 protein: CASSFRGWTEAFF; CDR3 DNA: TGTGCCAGCAGTTTTAGGGGTTGGACTGAAGCTTTCTTT
clone size: NA; D gene: TRBD1; V gene: TRBV9; J gene: TRBJ2-1; CDR3 protein: CASSVTGYYNEQFF; CDR3 DNA: TGTGCCAGCAGCGTGACAGGGTACTACAATGAGCAGTTCTTC
clone size: few; D gene: NA; V gene: TRBV18; J gene: TRBJ1-6; CDR3 protein: CASSPVTGNSPLHF; CDR3 DNA: TGTGCCAGCTCACCGGTCACGGGTAATTCACCCCTCCACTTT